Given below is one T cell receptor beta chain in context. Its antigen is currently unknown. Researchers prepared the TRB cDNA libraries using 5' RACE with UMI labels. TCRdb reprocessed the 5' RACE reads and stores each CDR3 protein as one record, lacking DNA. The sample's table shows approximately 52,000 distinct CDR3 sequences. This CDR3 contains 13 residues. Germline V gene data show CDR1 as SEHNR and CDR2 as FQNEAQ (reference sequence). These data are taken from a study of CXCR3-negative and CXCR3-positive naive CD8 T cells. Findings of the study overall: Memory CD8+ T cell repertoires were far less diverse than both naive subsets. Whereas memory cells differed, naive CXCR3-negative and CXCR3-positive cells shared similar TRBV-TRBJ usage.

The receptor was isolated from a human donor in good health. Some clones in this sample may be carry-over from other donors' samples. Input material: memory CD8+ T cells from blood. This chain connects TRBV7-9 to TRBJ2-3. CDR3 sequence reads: CASVSQSTDTQYF.